The 30 T cell receptor beta chains presented below share a single source sample, sequenced in a study of shared clonotypes between healthy human individuals. Measured with immunoSEQ multiplex PCR; TCRdb has only the in-frame clones, and not every one. The data show some 580,000 clones, 97% seen once. The specimen was naive CD4+ T cells sorted from blood. The subset: CD45RA+ positively selected. These receptor sequences come from a woman between 25 and 40 years old in good health.

The rearrangement links TRBV19 to TRBJ2-2, with a weak D call TRBD2 (6 bases). Germline loops: CDR1 LNHDA, CDR2 SQIVND (reference sequence). The CDR3 is made up of 16 amino acids. Trimming took 0 bases from V and 3 from J, leaving 11 bases between them. CDR3: CASSIDQLAYTGELFF. The DNA of the CDR3 is TGTGCCAGTAGTATAGATCAACTAGCTTACACCGGGGAGCTGTTTTTT.

The chain links TRBV27 to TRBJ1-3, with 7 bases identical to TRBD1. V gave up 5 bases and J gave up 5 bases; unmatched junction bases: 3. The CDR3 is 13 residues long. In germline, CDR1 is MNHEY, CDR2 SMNVEV (reference sequence). The CDR3 is CASSPGGRNTIYF. The CDR3 DNA reads as TGTGCCAGCAGTCCAGGGGGAAGAAACACCATATATTTT.

This sequence joins TRBV2 and TRBJ2-7, with 10 positions matching TRBD2. V dropped 2 bases and J dropped 0; count of bases not matched to a gene: 13. The CDR3 is 19 residues long. In germline, CDR1 is SNHLY, CDR2 FYNNEI. CDR3 amino acids: CASSESEISGRWSSYEQYF. CDR3 coding DNA: TGTGCCAGCAGTGAATCCGAGATTAGCGGGAGGTGGAGCTCCTACGAGCAGTACTTC.

The chain joins TRBV28 to TRBJ1-5; possible D gene TRBD1, 5 bases. The CDR3 runs 14 residues. V dropped 4 bases and J dropped 3 bases, with 10 bases sitting between them. From germline, CDR1 is MDHEN and CDR2 SYDVKM. The DNA for the CDR3 is TGTGCCAGCAGTTCGGGACGGTCCAATCAGCCCCAGCATTTT. Translating it yields CASSSGRSNQPQHF.

This clone has only one observation. V usage is TRBV19 and J usage is TRBJ1-2, with D unclear. This CDR3 spans 14 amino acids. Between the trimmed V and J ends, which lost 6 bases and 7 bases, there was a span of 18 bases. Per germline, CDR1 LNHDA and CDR2 SQIVND (reference sequence). This chain's CDR3 is CASSISPGSLGYTF. The CDR3 DNA reads TGTGCCAGTAGCATATCCCCCGGCTCCCTTGGCTACACCTTC.

The V and J genes are TRBV28 and TRBJ2-5; 10 bases fit TRBD1. The DNA end is a closer match to TRBJ2-7, so the J assignment may be wrong. The CDR3 is 15 amino acids. CDR1 MDHEN and CDR2 SYDVKM come from the germline V gene. The CDR3 nucleotides are TGTGCCAGCAGAACCCCCGGGACAGGGGCCTACGAGCAGTACTTC. It encodes CASRTPGTGAYEQYF.

J is TRBJ2-1 and V is TRBV28, with D maybe TRBD2 (6 bases). From germline, CDR1 is MDHEN and CDR2 SYDVKM. The CDR3 covers 21 residues. Between the trimmed V and J ends, which lost 3 bases and 3 bases, there was a span of 30 bases. The CDR3 sequence is CASSFVGGIRGEGRVYNEQFF. The CDR3, as DNA: TGTGCCAGCAGTTTCGTGGGCGGGATCCGCGGAGAAGGCAGAGTCTACAATGAGCAGTTCTTC.

This chain connects TRBV7-3 to TRBJ1-5, with 7 nucleotides matching TRBD1. The CDR3 extends over 17 amino acids. The V segment lost 5 bases and the J segment 6 bases; nucleotides outside the gene matches: 16. Germline V CDR1 and CDR2: SGHTA, FQGTGA. This CDR3 reads CASSPQAGQRFGQPQHF. CDR3 nucleotide sequence: TGTGCCAGCAGCCCGCAAGCGGGACAGAGATTTGGTCAGCCCCAGCATTTT.

The chain combines TRBV2 with TRBJ2-7; 7 nucleotides agree with TRBD1. Germline CDR1 SNHLY, CDR2 FYNNEI. The CDR3 totals 15 residues. V lost 5 bases and J lost 2; bases outside the gene matches: 9. The CDR3 DNA reads TGTGCCAGCAGTCAACAGACAGGGATCCCCTACGAGCAGTACTTC. It yields the protein CASSQQTGIPYEQYF.

The chain employs TRBV4-2 and TRBJ1-2, with D tentatively TRBD1 (5 bases). Germline V gene sequence: CDR1 LGHNA, CDR2 YNFKEQ. This CDR3 region has 17 residues. V was pared by 2 bases and J by 8 bases, with 24 bases between. The CDR3: CASSQPLAGTGQRGYTF. CDR3 DNA sequence: TGTGCCAGCAGCCAACCTCTGGCGGGGACGGGTCAAAGAGGCTACACCTTC.

The V and J genes are TRBV27 and TRBJ1-1; maybe TRBD1 (6 bases). The CDR3 has 15 amino acids. CDR1 is MNHEY, CDR2 SMNVEV, per germline (reference sequence). V dropped 6 bases and J dropped 1 base, with 15 bases sitting between them. CDR3 sequence (DNA): TGTGCCAGCAGAAAAACCGGGACAAAGAACACTGAAGCTTTCTTT. Translation gives CASRKTGTKNTEAFF.

The CDR3 nucleotides are TGTGCCAGCAGCTTGGGACAGAATCCCTACAATGAGCAGTTCTTC. Translation gives CASSLGQNPYNEQFF. The chain recombines TRBV7-9 with TRBJ2-1; 7 positions match TRBD1. The CDR3 spans 15 residues. V dropped 3 bases and J dropped 2; count of bases not matched to a gene: 4. CDR1 and CDR2 from the germline V gene are SEHNR and FQNEAQ (reference sequence). Full variable domain (outside the CDR3, taken from reference TRBV7-9 and TRBJ2-1): DTGVSQNPRHKITKRGQNVTFRCDPISEHNRLYWYRQTLGQGPEFLTYFQNEAQLEKSRLLSDRFSAERPKGSFSTLEIQRTEQGDSAMYLCASSLGQNPYNEQFFGPGTRLTVL.

The chain has TRBV5-1 and TRBJ2-3, with D uncertain. The V and J ends lost 4 bases and 2 bases respectively, with 5 bases between them. Germline CDR1 is SGHRS and CDR2 is YFSETQ. This CDR3 spans 12 amino acids. The CDR3 here is CASSDFTDTQYF. DNA of the CDR3: TGCGCCAGCAGCGACTTCACAGATACGCAGTATTTT. The whole variable domain, remainder taken from reference TRBV5-1 and TRBJ2-3, is KAGVTQTPRYLIKTRGQQVTLSCSPISGHRSVSWYQQTPGQGLQFLFEYFSETQRNKGNFPGRFSGRQFSNSRSEMNVSTLELGDSALYLCASSDFTDTQYFGPGTRLTVL.

In nucleotides, the CDR3 is TGTGCCAGCAGTGATCCCGGGACTAGCGGCTACGAGCAGTACTTC. It encodes CASSDPGTSGYEQYF. The J gene is TRBJ2-7, the V gene TRBV25-1, with 11 bases identical to TRBD2. Trimming at V came to 3 bases and at J to 3 bases, leaving 4 bases not matched to a gene. The CDR3 contains 15 residues. CDR1 is MGHDK and CDR2 is SYGVNS in the germline V gene.

This CDR3 reads CATSRERTFQETQYF. The CDR3 region has the DNA TGTGCCACCAGCAGAGAACGGACTTTCCAAGAGACCCAGTACTTC. The chain carries TRBV15 and TRBJ2-5; possibly TRBD2 for D (5 bases). This CDR3 has 15 amino acids. CDR1 LNHNV and CDR2 YYDKDF come from the germline V gene (reference sequence). Trimming pared 0 bases from V and 1 base from J, leaving 9 bases between.

The CDR3 region has the DNA TGTGCCAGCAGTTGGCGCTATGAGCAGTTCTTC. It yields the protein CASSWRYEQFF. The chain uses TRBV6-1 and TRBJ2-1, with D unresolved. Trimming cost V 5 bases and J 8 bases, with 7 bases left between them. The germline V gene encodes CDR1 MNHNS and CDR2 SASEGT. The CDR3 covers 11 residues.

The rearrangement uses TRBV14 and TRBJ1-3; D is unclear. The germline V and J ends were trimmed by 4 bases and 0 bases, with 7 bases remaining between them. The CDR3 runs to 14 residues. Per germline, CDR1 SGHDN and CDR2 FVKESK. DNA for the CDR3: TGTGCCAGCAGCCCCACCCGCTCTGGAAACACCATATATTTT. This sequence encodes CASSPTRSGNTIYF.

The V and J genes are TRBV6-5 and TRBJ1-1; D unclear. V lost 7 bases and J 0 bases, leaving 9 bases between the germline ends. Germline assignment: CDR1 MNHEY and CDR2 SVGAGI. CDR3 size: 13 residues. In nucleotides, the CDR3 is TGTGCCAGCACTCTGGGCTTGAACACTGAAGCTTTCTTT. This translates into CASTLGLNTEAFF.

This chain uses TRBV29-1 with TRBJ2-7; D tentatively fits TRBD1 or TRBD2 (5 bases each). The CDR3 is 12 residues long. Germline-derived CDR1 and CDR2 are SQVTM and ANQGSEA. Trimming cost V 7 bases and J 2 bases, with 12 bases left between them. CDR3 loop: CSAGTQAYEQYF. Here the CDR3 DNA reads TGCAGCGCCGGGACCCAAGCCTACGAGCAGTACTTC.

The gene calls are TRBV11-2 and TRBJ1-3; D not certain. Trimming shortened V by 5 bases and J by 3 bases, and 14 bases separated the two germline ends. This CDR3 is 15 amino acids long. The germline CDR1 and CDR2 sequences are SGHAT and FQNNGV. The DNA for the CDR3 is TGTGCCAGCAGCCCCAGGAGTGGGGTTGGAAACACCATATATTTT. This codes for CASSPRSGVGNTIYF.

The CDR3 bases are TGTGCCAGCAGCCAATTGGCCTCCTACGAGCAGTACTTC. Its translation is CASSQLASYEQYF. The chain has TRBV4-2 and TRBJ2-7, with D uncertain. The CDR3 runs to 13 residues. Trimming shortened V by 2 bases and J by 0 bases, and 5 bases separated the two germline ends. Germline V CDR1 and CDR2: LGHNA, YNFKEQ.

The J gene is TRBJ2-7, the V gene TRBV14; D may correspond to TRBD1 or TRBD2 (6 bases each). Germline loops: CDR1 SGHDN, CDR2 FVKESK. V lost 3 bases and J lost 6, with 18 bases in between. This CDR3 is 15 amino acids long. CDR3 coding DNA: TGTGCCAGCAGCCAGACCCTTGGGGGGCGTAGCGAGCAGTACTTC. It is translated as CASSQTLGGRSEQYF. Supplemented by reference TRBV14 and TRBJ2-7, the full variable domain reads EAGVTQFPSHSVIEKGQTVTLRCDPISGHDNLYWYRRVMGKEIKFLLHFVKESKQDESGMPNNRFLAERTGGTYSTLKVQPAELEDSGVYFCASSQTLGGRSEQYFGPGTRLTVT.

This chain connects TRBV27 to TRBJ2-2; D possibly corresponds to TRBD1 (6 bases). The CDR3 contains 14 residues. V lost 6 bases and J 4 bases, leaving 12 bases between the germline ends. Germline lookup yields CDR1 MNHEY and CDR2 SMNVEV (reference sequence). The CDR3 region is CASSLGQSTGELFF. Written as DNA, the CDR3 is TGTGCCAGCAGCTTAGGACAGAGCACCGGGGAGCTGTTTTTT.

The chain couples TRBV28 to TRBJ2-1; the match to TRBD1 covers 7 bases. Trimming took 7 bases from V and 1 from J; bases not matched to a gene: 4. The CDR3 has 14 residues. CDR1 and CDR2 (germline): MDHEN, SYDVKM. CDR3: CASKGGLSYNEQFF. CDR3 nucleotide sequence: TGTGCCAGCAAAGGGGGCTTGTCCTACAATGAGCAGTTCTTC. The entire variable domain, with the rest obtained from reference TRBV28 and TRBJ2-1, is as follows: DVKVTQSSRYLVKRTGEKVFLECVQDMDHENMFWYRQDPGLGLRLIYFSYDVKMKEKGDIPEGYSVSREKKERFSLILESASTNQTSMYLCASKGGLSYNEQFFGPGTRLTVL.

The chain employs TRBV27 and TRBJ2-7; 9 bases agree with TRBD2. J gave up 3 bases and V 4 bases, and 10 bases lay outside the gene matches. The germline CDR1 and CDR2 sequences are MNHEY and SMNVEV (reference sequence). The CDR3 length is 16 residues. The CDR3 region is CASSSFRGRAGYEQYF. The CDR3 DNA is TGTGCCAGCAGTTCCTTTCGCGGGAGGGCCGGCTACGAGCAGTACTTC.

The CDR3 region has the DNA TGTGCCAGCAGCTTAGGACTCCCGACGCAGGGGTCCGAGCAGTACTTC. Amino acids: CASSLGLPTQGSEQYF. V is TRBV11-2 and J is TRBJ2-7; perhaps TRBD1 as D (6 bases). The CDR3 has 16 amino acids. Trimming cost V 1 base and J 6 bases, with 19 bases left between them. The germline V gene has CDR1 SGHAT and CDR2 FQNNGV.

The table lists this clone with a count of one. The chain couples TRBV27 to TRBJ2-1; D possibly uses TRBD1 or TRBD2 (5 bases each). The ends were cut back, 1 base at V and 6 bases at J, with 13 bases in the middle. This CDR3 region has 15 residues. CDR1 MNHEY and CDR2 SMNVEV come from the germline V gene (reference sequence). CDR3 sequence: CASSLLRVRGNEQFF. The CDR3 DNA reads as TGTGCCAGCAGTTTATTGAGGGTTAGGGGCAATGAGCAGTTCTTC.

This clone was observed a single time. This chain joins TRBV19 and TRBJ2-7; 9 bases fit TRBD1. J was trimmed by 2 bases and V by 6 bases; bases with no gene match: 5. In germline, CDR1 is LNHDA, CDR2 SQIVND (reference sequence). This CDR3 is built from 14 residues. In DNA, the CDR3 is TGTGCCAGTAGCCAAAGGACAGGGGCCTACGAGCAGTACTTC. Translating it yields CASSQRTGAYEQYF.

The V call is TRBV6-5, the J call TRBJ2-1; possible D gene TRBD2, 5 bases. V lost 5 bases and J lost 7, with 18 bases in between. The CDR3 loop spans 15 amino acids. Germline CDR1 and CDR2: MNHEY and SVGAGI. The CDR3 protein is CASSRTRGFENEQFF. In DNA, the CDR3 is TGTGCCAGCAGTCGCACTCGCGGGTTCGAAAATGAGCAGTTCTTC.

The CDR3 sequence: CASSLPGQRNTEAFF. DNA of the CDR3: TGTGCCAGCAGCCTCCCGGGACAGCGAAACACTGAAGCTTTCTTT. V is TRBV4-2 and J is TRBJ1-1; 7 bases agree with TRBD1. CDR1 and CDR2 (germline): LGHNA, YNFKEQ. Losses at the gene ends were 4 bases for V and 2 bases for J; bases not matched to a gene: 7. CDR3 size: 15 residues.